This T cell receptor (beta chain) came from a study of blood T cell repertoires in COVID-19. The overall study: Sites in the United States, Italy and Spain provided acute and convalescent COVID-19 samples. Sources were T cells, B-cell-depleted T cells, or PBMCs; the material itself was cDNA or gDNA.

Original analysis: How many nucleated cells were present was estimated from reference gene primer amplification. Produced via immunoSEQ multiplex PCR; TCRdb's table is partial and in-frame only. The V and J calls and clone size were taken over from that table, and D and trimming were inferred from the DNA. The sample carries about 240,000 clones, around four fifths recorded once. Trimming cost V 2 bases and J 4 bases; bases outside gene matches: 2. The CDR3 has 14 amino acids. The germline CDR1 and CDR2 sequences are ENHRY and SYGVKD. The chain uses TRBV10-3 and TRBJ2-7, with TRBD2 identical over 10 bases. This TCR derives from a woman aged 60-75 years with active or convalescent COVID-19. Sequencing used peripheral blood. The CDR3 coding sequence is TGTGCCATCAGTGAGACTAGCGGGGAATACGAGCAGTACTTC. The encoded protein is CAISETSGEYEQYF.